The T cell receptor (beta chain) under discussion was sequenced for a study of blood T cells in healthy people across ages. Individuals who donated were healthy Caucasians from Russia aged roughly 6 to 100. Each donor had around 9.8 milliliters of peripheral blood drawn. Study-level results: Nothing was known about donor CMV status, and this possibly confounded expanded clonotype changes.

On this clonotype itself: The antigen is undetermined.

The CDR3 is 13 residues long. The germline V and J ends were trimmed by 8 bases and 3 bases, with 14 bases remaining between them. The germline V gene encodes CDR1 MNHEY and CDR2 SMNVEV (reference sequence). Through a sample-barcoded 5' primer and a J-beta primer mix, a second PCR was run for roughly 6 to 12 cycles. Every cDNA molecule bore a tag from a template-switch adaptor containing 12 random nucleotides. TCRdb re-called the 5' RACE reads through MiXCR, storing one row per CDR3 protein. The sample yields more than 1 million distinct CDR3 sequences, 40% to 55% seen once. This receptor was identified in a woman between 55 and 75 years old in good health. The sequenced sample consisted of blood. V gene TRBV27 combines with J gene TRBJ2-7, with D tentatively TRBD1 or TRBD2 (5 bases each). CDR3 sequence: CASGGADRYEQYF. The CDR3 bases are TGTGCCAGCGGGGGAGCCGATCGCTACGAGCAGTACTTC.